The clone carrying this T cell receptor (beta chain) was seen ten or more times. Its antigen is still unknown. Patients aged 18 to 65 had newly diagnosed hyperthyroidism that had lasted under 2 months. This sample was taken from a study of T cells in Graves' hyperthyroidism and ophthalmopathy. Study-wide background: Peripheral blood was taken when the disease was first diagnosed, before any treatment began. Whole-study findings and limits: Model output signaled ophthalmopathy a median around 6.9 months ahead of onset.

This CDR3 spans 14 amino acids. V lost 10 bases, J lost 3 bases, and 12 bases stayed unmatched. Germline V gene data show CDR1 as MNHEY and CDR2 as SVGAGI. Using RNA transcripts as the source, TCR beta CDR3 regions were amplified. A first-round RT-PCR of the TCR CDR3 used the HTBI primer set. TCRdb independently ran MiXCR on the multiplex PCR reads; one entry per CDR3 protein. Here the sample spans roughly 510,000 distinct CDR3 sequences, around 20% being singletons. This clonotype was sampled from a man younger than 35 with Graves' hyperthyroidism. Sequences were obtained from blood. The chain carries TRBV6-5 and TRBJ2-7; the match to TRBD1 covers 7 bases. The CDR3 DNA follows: TGTGCCACCCGGCCCGGGACAGAGGACTACGAGCAGTACTTC. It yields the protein CATRPGTEDYEQYF.